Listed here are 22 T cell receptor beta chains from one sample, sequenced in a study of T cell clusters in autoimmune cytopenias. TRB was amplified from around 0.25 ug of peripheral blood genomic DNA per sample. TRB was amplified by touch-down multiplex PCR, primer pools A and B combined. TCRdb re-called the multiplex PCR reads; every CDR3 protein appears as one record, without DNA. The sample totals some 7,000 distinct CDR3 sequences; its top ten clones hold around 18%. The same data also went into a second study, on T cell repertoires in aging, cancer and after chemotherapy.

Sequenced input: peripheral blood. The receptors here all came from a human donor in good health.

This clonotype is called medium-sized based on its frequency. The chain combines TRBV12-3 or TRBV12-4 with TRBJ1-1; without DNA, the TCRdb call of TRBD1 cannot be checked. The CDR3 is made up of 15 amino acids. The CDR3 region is CASSLVGGARTEAFF.

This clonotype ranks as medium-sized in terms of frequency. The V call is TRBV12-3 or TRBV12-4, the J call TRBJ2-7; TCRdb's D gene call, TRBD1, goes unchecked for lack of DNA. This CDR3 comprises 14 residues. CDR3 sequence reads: CASRNSGVNYEQYF.

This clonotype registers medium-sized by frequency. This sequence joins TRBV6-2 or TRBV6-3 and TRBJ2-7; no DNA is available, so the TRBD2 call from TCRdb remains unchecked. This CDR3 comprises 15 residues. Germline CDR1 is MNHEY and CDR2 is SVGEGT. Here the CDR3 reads CASSGTSGYSYEQYF.

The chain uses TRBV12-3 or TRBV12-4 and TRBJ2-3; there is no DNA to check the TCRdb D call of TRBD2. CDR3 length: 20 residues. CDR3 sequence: CASSLAKDAGGPVRRDTQYF.

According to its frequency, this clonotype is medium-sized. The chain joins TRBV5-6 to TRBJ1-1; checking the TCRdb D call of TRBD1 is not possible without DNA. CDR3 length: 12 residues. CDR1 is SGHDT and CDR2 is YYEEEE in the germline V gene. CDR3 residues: CASSLTQGMAFF.

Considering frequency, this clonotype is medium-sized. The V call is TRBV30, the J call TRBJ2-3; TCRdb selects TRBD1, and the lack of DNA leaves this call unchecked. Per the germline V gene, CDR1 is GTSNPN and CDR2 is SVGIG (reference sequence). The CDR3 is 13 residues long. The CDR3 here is CAWRIPGGDTQYF.

Here the CDR3 reads CASSWVLGADTQYF. The chain carries TRBV5-6 and TRBJ2-3; TCRdb names TRBD1, which stays unverified in the absence of DNA. In germline, CDR1 is SGHDT, CDR2 YYEEEE. The CDR3 is made up of 14 amino acids.

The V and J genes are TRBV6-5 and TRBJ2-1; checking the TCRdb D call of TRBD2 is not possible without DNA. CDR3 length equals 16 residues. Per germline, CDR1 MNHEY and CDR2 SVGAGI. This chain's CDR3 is CASSYVAGGNHNEQFF.

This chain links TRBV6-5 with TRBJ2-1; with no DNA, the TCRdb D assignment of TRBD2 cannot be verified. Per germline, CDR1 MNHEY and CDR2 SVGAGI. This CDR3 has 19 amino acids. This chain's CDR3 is CASSSYGEWRGASYNEQFF.

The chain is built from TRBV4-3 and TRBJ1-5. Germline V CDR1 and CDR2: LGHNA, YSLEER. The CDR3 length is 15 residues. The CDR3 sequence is CASSQDWGSNQPQHF.

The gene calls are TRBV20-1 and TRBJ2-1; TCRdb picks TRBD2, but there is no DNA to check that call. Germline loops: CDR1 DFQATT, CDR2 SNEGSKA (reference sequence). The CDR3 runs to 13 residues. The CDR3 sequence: CTPGPSGVNEQFF.

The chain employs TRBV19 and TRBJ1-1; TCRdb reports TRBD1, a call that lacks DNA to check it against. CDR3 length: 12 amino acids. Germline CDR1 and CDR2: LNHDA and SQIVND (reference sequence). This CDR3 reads CASGDRGTEAFF.

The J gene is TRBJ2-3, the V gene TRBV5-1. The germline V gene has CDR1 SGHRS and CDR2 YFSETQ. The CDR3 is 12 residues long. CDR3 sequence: CASSFQRDTQYF. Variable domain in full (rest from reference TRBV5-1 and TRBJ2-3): KAGVTQTPRYLIKTRGQQVTLSCSPISGHRSVSWYQQTPGQGLQFLFEYFSETQRNKGNFPGRFSGRQFSNSRSEMNVSTLELGDSALYLCASSFQRDTQYFGPGTRLTVL.

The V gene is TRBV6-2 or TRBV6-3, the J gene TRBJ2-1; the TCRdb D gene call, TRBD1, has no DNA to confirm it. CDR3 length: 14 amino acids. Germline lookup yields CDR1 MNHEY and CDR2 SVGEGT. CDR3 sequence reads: CASRRDRDYNEQFF.

The CDR3 is CASSVGTGNTIYF. V usage is TRBV6-4 and J usage is TRBJ1-3; absent DNA, TCRdb's TRBD1 call cannot be checked. CDR3 length: 13 residues. Germline V gives CDR1 MRHNA, CDR2 SNTAGT.

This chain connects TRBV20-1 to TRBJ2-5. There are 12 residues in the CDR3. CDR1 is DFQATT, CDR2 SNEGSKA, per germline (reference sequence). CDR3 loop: CSARQAGETQYF.

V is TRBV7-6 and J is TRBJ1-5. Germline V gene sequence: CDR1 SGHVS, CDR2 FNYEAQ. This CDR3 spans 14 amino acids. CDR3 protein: CASSLLTVNQPQHF.

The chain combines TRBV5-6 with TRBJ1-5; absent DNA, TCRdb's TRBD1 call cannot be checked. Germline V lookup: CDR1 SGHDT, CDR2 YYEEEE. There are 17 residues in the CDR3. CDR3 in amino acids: CASSRRTGGNSNQPQHF.

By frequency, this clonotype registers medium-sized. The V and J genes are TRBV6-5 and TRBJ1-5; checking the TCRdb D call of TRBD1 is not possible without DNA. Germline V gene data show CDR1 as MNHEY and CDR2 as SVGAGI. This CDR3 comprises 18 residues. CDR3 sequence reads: CASKPNTGRGLKNQPQHF.

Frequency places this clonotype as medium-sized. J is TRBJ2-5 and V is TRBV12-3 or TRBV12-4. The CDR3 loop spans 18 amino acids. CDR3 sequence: CASSLRRLTLTDPETQYF.

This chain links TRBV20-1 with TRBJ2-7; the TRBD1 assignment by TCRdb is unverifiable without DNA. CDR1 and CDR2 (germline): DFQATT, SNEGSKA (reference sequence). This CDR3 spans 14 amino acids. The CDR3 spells CSASSTGLSDEQYF.

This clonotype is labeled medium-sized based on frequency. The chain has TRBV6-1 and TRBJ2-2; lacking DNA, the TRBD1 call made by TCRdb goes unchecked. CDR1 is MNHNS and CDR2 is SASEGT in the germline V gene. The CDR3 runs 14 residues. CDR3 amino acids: CASRQDHATGELFF.